This T cell receptor (beta chain) comes out of a study of cytomegalovirus exposure and HLA in healthy donors. The CDR3 totals 18 residues. With V trimmed by 0 bases and J by 1 base, 8 bases remained unmatched. Germline CDR1 SGHNT, CDR2 YENEEA. The PCR used 60 Vbeta and 13 Jbeta primers. Using immunoSEQ multiplex PCR, the repertoire was profiled, and TCRdb retains in-frame clones only, with some absent. The repertoire holds roughly 200,000 clones, with roughly 85% as singletons. The specimen sequenced was PBMCs. The chain couples TRBV11-3 to TRBJ2-3, with TRBD2 matching over 9 bases. This clonotype originated in a woman under 40 in good health and CMV-seropositive. In DNA form, the CDR3 reads TGTGCCAGCAGCTTAGAGGGCCTACTAGCGGGCGGCACAGATACGCAGTATTTT. Translated, it gives CASSLEGLLAGGTDTQYF.